Included here is one T cell receptor beta chain sequence, with context. This sample is part of a study of radiotherapy plus CTLA-4 blockade in lung cancer. Lung cancer patients with chemo-refractory metastatic non-small-cell disease were given focal radiation plus CTLA-4 blockade with ipilimumab. Clones were sequenced by immunoSEQ multiplex PCR, and TCRdb holds only the in-frame ones, with some missing. The repertoire holds around 70,000 clones, over 75% seen once, with roughly 4% in the top ten. The TCR originated in a human donor with non-small cell lung cancer who had a partial response to radiotherapy plus ipilimumab. The sample here was peripheral blood, taken from a patient treated with radiotherapy plus ipilimumab.

This chain's CDR3 is CASSSRGYGDTQYF. The CDR3 DNA reads TGTGCCAGCAGCTCAAGGGGGTATGGAGATACGCAGTATTTT. The chain recombines TRBV5-4 with TRBJ2-3; perhaps TRBD1 as D (6 bases). In germline, CDR1 is SGHNT, CDR2 YYREEE (reference sequence). The CDR3 loop spans 14 amino acids. V was pared by 3 bases and J by 5 bases, with 13 bases between.